The 21 T cell receptor beta chains presented below share a single source sample, sequenced in a study of blood T cell repertoires in COVID-19. Assay used: immunoSEQ multiplex PCR; TCRdb lists only in-frame clones, some missing. The sample holds about 45,000 clones, roughly 90% seen once. Sequenced material: peripheral blood. These receptors were collected from a human donor in a cohort sampled during active COVID-19.

J is TRBJ2-5 and V is TRBV18, with 12 bases fitting TRBD2. Trimming at V came to 4 bases and at J to 5 bases, leaving 5 bases not matched to a gene. The CDR3 length is 15 residues. The germline CDR1 and CDR2 sequences are KGHSH and LQKENI. Written as DNA, the CDR3 is TGTGCCAGCTCACTCGGACTAGCGGGGAGGGAGACCCAGTACTTC. It specifies CASSLGLAGRETQYF.

The rearrangement links TRBV7-8 to TRBJ1-3, with D unclear. V was shortened by 5 bases and J by 0 bases, with 14 bases between the two germline ends. The CDR3 consists of 16 residues. Germline CDR1 SGHVS, CDR2 FQNEAQ. The CDR3 loop is CASSPSSGSSGNTIYF. DNA of the CDR3: TGTGCCAGCAGCCCTTCAAGCGGGAGCTCTGGAAACACCATATATTTT.

V and J are TRBV3-1 (or the pseudogene TRBV3-2) and TRBJ1-1, with 10 bases aligning to TRBD1. Looked up from germline, CDR1 is LGHDT and CDR2 is YNNKEL (reference sequence). The CDR3 contains 15 residues. V shed 3 bases, J shed 3 bases, and the junction held 4 bases outside the gene matches. CDR3: CASSQGDRGYTEAFF. The CDR3 DNA reads TGTGCCAGCAGCCAGGGGGACAGGGGCTACACTGAAGCTTTCTTT.

This sequence joins TRBV4-3 and TRBJ2-1; a possible D gene is TRBD2 (5 bases). The CDR3 length is 14 residues. Per germline, CDR1 LGHNA and CDR2 YSLEER. The germline V and J ends were trimmed by 3 bases and 10 bases, with 16 bases remaining between them. In nucleotides, the CDR3 is TGCGCCAGCAGCCAGGAAACTAGGTCGTTGGAGCAGTTCTTC. Its translation is CASSQETRSLEQFF.

This sequence joins TRBV7-9 and TRBJ1-1; 8 bases are shared with TRBD1. This CDR3 comprises 17 residues. V lost 5 bases to trimming and J lost 0 bases; unmatched junction nucleotides: 11. The germline CDR1 and CDR2 sequences are SEHNR and FQNEAQ (reference sequence). CDR3 sequence reads: CASSRGQGEDLNTEAFF. The CDR3 coding sequence is TGTGCCAGCAGCCGAGGACAGGGTGAGGATTTGAACACTGAAGCTTTCTTT.

V usage is TRBV28 and J usage is TRBJ1-4; 10 bases fit TRBD1. Trimming at V came to 7 bases and at J to 5 bases, leaving 13 bases not matched to a gene. Germline V gives CDR1 MDHEN, CDR2 SYDVKM. CDR3 length equals 17 residues. The CDR3 DNA reads as TGTGCCAGCAAACCGGGACAGGGGCAGCGGTGGAATGAAAAACTGTTTTTT. Translated: CASKPGQGQRWNEKLFF.

The CDR3 nucleotides read TGTGCCAGCAGCTTCGACAGGGCGAGTAACACTGAAGCTTTCTTT. It is translated as CASSFDRASNTEAFF. The rearrangement joins TRBV11-2 to TRBJ1-1, with 7 bases identical to TRBD1. The CDR3 has 15 residues. The germline CDR1 and CDR2 sequences are SGHAT and FQNNGV. J lost 2 bases, V lost 3 bases, and 6 bases had no gene match.

This clone turned up a few times. V gene TRBV6-5 combines with J gene TRBJ2-7, with a weak D call TRBD1 (5 bases). Germline loops: CDR1 MNHEY, CDR2 SVGAGI. The CDR3 contains 15 residues. V lost 6 bases, J lost 0 bases, and 15 bases lay in between. The CDR3 spells CASSSTDTLSYEQYF. DNA of the CDR3: TGTGCCAGCAGCTCAACGGACACGCTCTCCTACGAGCAGTACTTC.

The V call is TRBV5-1, the J call TRBJ2-1; TRBD1 might be the D (6 bases). Trimming removed 3 bases at V and 6 bases at J, with 19 bases between. Germline values: CDR1 SGHRS, CDR2 YFSETQ. This CDR3 has 16 amino acids. Written as DNA, the CDR3 is TGCGCCAGCAGCTCAAACCCCCCGACAGGACCCAATGAGCAGTTCTTC. Translated, it gives CASSSNPPTGPNEQFF.

The genes are TRBV9 and TRBJ2-3; D is possibly TRBD2 (5 bases). This CDR3 has 13 amino acids. V lost 5 bases, J lost 1 base, and 8 bases lay in between. Germline V gene lookup returns CDR1 SGDLS and CDR2 YYNGEE. CDR3 sequence: CASRDWRTDTQYF. The CDR3 DNA reads as TGTGCCAGCAGGGACTGGCGCACAGATACGCAGTATTTT.

The DNA for the CDR3 is TGCGCCAGCAGCTTGGGACAGGGACGCTCCGACACCCCATCCTACAATGAGCAGTTCTTC. It is translated as CASSLGQGRSDTPSYNEQFF. The chain employs TRBV5-1 and TRBJ2-1, with 7 bases aligning to TRBD1. The CDR3 totals 20 residues. J was trimmed by 1 base and V by 0 bases; bases with no gene match: 16. In germline, CDR1 is SGHRS, CDR2 YFSETQ.

The genes are TRBV6-2 or TRBV6-3 and TRBJ2-2; D may be TRBD2 (6 bases). The germline gives CDR1 MNHEY, CDR2 SVGEGT. CDR3 length equals 17 residues. Trimming removed 4 bases at V and 5 bases at J, with 20 bases between. The CDR3 nucleotides read TGTGCCAGCAGTTTTGTCTTAACCGGGGGAAGGACCGGGGAGCTGTTTTTT. Translation gives CASSFVLTGGRTGELFF.

V gene TRBV2 combines with J gene TRBJ2-1, with 7 nucleotides matching TRBD1. V was clipped by 0 bases and J by 6 bases; unmatched bases: 5. The CDR3 spans 15 residues. Germline V lookup: CDR1 SNHLY, CDR2 FYNNEI. CDR3 sequence reads: CASSEALAGGNEQFF. CDR3 sequence (DNA): TGTGCCAGCAGTGAAGCGCTGGCAGGGGGCAATGAGCAGTTCTTC. The complete variable domain, with remaining parts taken from reference TRBV2 and TRBJ2-1, reads EPEVTQTPSHQVTQMGQEVILRCVPISNHLYFYWYRQILGQKVEFLVSFYNNEISEKSEIFDDQFSVERPDGSNFTLKIRSTKLEDSAMYFCASSEALAGGNEQFFGPGTRLTVL.

The rearrangement joins TRBV11-2 to TRBJ2-5; 9 bases line up with TRBD2. Germline V gene data show CDR1 as SGHAT and CDR2 as FQNNGV. The V gene end was trimmed by 2 bases and the J gene end by 4 bases; junction bases not matched to a gene: 8. The CDR3 consists of 16 residues. As DNA, the CDR3 is TGTGCCAGCAGCTTATCAGCGGGGGGTTCACGAGAGACCCAGTACTTC. As protein: CASSLSAGGSRETQYF.

V is TRBV25-1 and J is TRBJ2-2, with TRBD2 identical over 10 bases. The V segment lost 8 bases and the J segment 7 bases; nucleotides outside the gene matches: 7. The CDR3 contains 14 residues. The V gene's germline CDR1 is MGHDK and CDR2 SYGVNS. CDR3 region: CASGPSGGSGELFF. The CDR3 coding sequence is TGTGCCAGCGGCCCTAGCGGGGGAAGCGGGGAGCTGTTTTTT.

The chain uses TRBV19 and TRBJ1-6, with no clear D. CDR1 and CDR2 from the germline V gene are LNHDA and SQIVND (reference sequence). V shed 4 bases and J shed 0 bases, with 10 bases lying between them. This CDR3 is built from 16 residues. The CDR3 here is CASSNLEGSYNSPLHF. CDR3 DNA: TGTGCCAGTAGTAATCTCGAGGGCTCCTATAATTCACCCCTCCACTTT.

The rearrangement uses TRBV9 and TRBJ1-3; 10 nucleotides match TRBD1. J lost 6 bases, V lost 3 bases, and 6 bases had no gene match. The CDR3 spans 15 residues. Per the germline V gene, CDR1 is SGDLS and CDR2 is YYNGEE. The CDR3 here is CASSASGTGENTIYF. The CDR3, as DNA: TGTGCCAGCAGCGCCTCCGGGACAGGGGAAAACACCATATATTTT.

This chain connects TRBV6-2 or TRBV6-3 to TRBJ2-7; unclear D gene. This CDR3 spans 16 amino acids. Trimming pared 0 bases from V and 0 bases from J, leaving 12 bases between. Germline CDR1 MNHEY, CDR2 SVGEGT. The CDR3 region is CASSYSRSSVSYEQYF. In DNA, the CDR3 is TGTGCCAGCAGTTACTCGAGGTCCAGCGTCTCCTACGAGCAGTACTTC.

The chain couples TRBV7-2 to TRBJ1-1, with TRBD1 identical over 8 bases. The CDR3 spans 13 residues. The germline gives CDR1 SGHTA, CDR2 FQGNSA. With 3 bases clipped from V and 5 bases from J, the junction kept 2 bases outside the gene matches. The CDR3 loop reads CASSLTGVTEAFF. In nucleotides, the CDR3 is TGTGCCAGCAGCTTGACAGGGGTGACTGAAGCTTTCTTT.

This clone was detected once. The chain employs TRBV10-3 and TRBJ2-3, with 7 positions matching TRBD1. Germline V lookup: CDR1 ENHRY, CDR2 SYGVKD. This CDR3 region has 12 residues. The J segment lost 6 bases and the V segment lost 10 bases, leaving 7 bases of the junction unmatched. The CDR3 region is CANGQEWDTQYF. DNA of the CDR3: TGTGCCAATGGACAGGAATGGGATACGCAGTATTTT.

The V call is TRBV19, the J call TRBJ1-2; a weak D match, TRBD1 (6 bases). This CDR3 comprises 16 residues. The germline gives CDR1 LNHDA, CDR2 SQIVND (reference sequence). Trimming shortened V by 5 bases and J by 4 bases, and 20 bases separated the two germline ends. The chain's CDR3 is CASSWARDRTGYGYTF. DNA for the CDR3: TGTGCCAGTAGTTGGGCCCGCGACAGGACTGGCTATGGCTACACCTTC.